Listed below are T cell receptor beta chains from one sample, sequenced in a study of blood T cell repertoires in COVID-19. Clones were read by immunoSEQ multiplex PCR, and TCRdb kept only the in-frame ones, dropping some. The repertoire includes 50,000 to 65,000 clones, 80% to 95% of them detected once, and 4.6% sits in the top ten. Sequenced sample: peripheral blood. The receptors were gathered from a man between 50 and 59 years old with active COVID-19. Both conserved end residues are part of each CDR3. A D gene is named only where the DNA matches it firmly. Expanded clones get a size class; other rows say once, few or many, or leave the size out.

v_call	d_call	clone_size	cdr3_length	j_call	cdr3_nt	cdr3_aa
TRBV21-1	NA	NA	16	TRBJ2-5	TGTGCCAGCATCCACTCCGGGACTAGCGGGGGAGAGACCCAGTACTTC	CASIHSGTSGGETQYF
TRBV3-1/TRBV3-2	TRBD1	NA	13	TRBJ2-5	TGTGCCAGCAGCCCCGGGACAGTGGAGACCCAGTACTTC	CASSPGTVETQYF
TRBV19	NA	NA	14	TRBJ2-1	TGTGCCAGTAGTGTGGGGGCCTCCTACAATGAGCAGTTCTTC	CASSVGASYNEQFF
TRBV3-1/TRBV3-2	NA	once	16	TRBJ2-5	TGTGCCAGCAGCCTCCCAGCCGGGAGCCACCGGGAGACCCAGTACTTC	CASSLPAGSHRETQYF
TRBV5-5	NA	NA	15	TRBJ2-2	TGTGCCAGCAGCTTAGGGCAGGGAGGCACCGGGGAGCTGTTTTTT	CASSLGQGGTGELFF
TRBV9	NA	NA	16	TRBJ2-5	TGTGCCAGCAGCCCAGCCCCAGGGGCCAAAGGGGAGACCCAGTACTTC	CASSPAPGAKGETQYF
TRBV18	NA	NA	15	TRBJ1-2	TGTGCCAGCTCACCTATTCCAGCGCTCAACTATGGCTACACCTTC	CASSPIPALNYGYTF
TRBV6-2/TRBV6-3	NA	NA	16	TRBJ2-2	TGTGCCAGCAGTTACCCCCGGGGGACGAACACCGGGGAGCTGTTTTTT	CASSYPRGTNTGELFF
TRBV10-2	TRBD2	once	15	TRBJ2-7	TGCGCCAGCAGTGAGGAGAGCCGGGGGGTCTACGAGCAGTACTTC	CASSEESRGVYEQYF
TRBV7-2	NA	NA	16	TRBJ1-1	TGTGCCAGCAGCTCCTACCGGGGGGGTTTGAACACTGAAGCTTTCTTT	CASSSYRGGLNTEAFF
TRBV19	TRBD1	NA	18	TRBJ2-6	TGTGCCAGTAGTATATTGCAGGGGGTACTCTCTGGGGCCAACGTCCTGACTTTC	CASSILQGVLSGANVLTF
TRBV24-1	NA	NA	12	TRBJ1-5	TGTGCCACCAGTCTCGGTAATCAGCCCCAGCATTTT	CATSLGNQPQHF
TRBV2	TRBD1	NA	13	TRBJ2-4	TGTGCCAGCAGTGGATTACAGGGGGCGGGTAAATACTTC	CASSGLQGAGKYF
TRBV5-1	TRBD2	NA	17	TRBJ2-2	TGCGCCAGCAGCTTGATGGCTAGCGGAACGAACACCGGGGAGCTGTTTTTT	CASSLMASGTNTGELFF
TRBV7-2	TRBD2	NA	14	TRBJ2-3	TGTGCCAGCCGATTAGCGGGGGGGTCTGAGACGCAGTATTTT	CASRLAGGSETQYF
TRBV5-6	NA	NA	13	TRBJ1-2	TGTGCCAGCAGCCCGCTTCAGTCCGGGAGCTACACCTTC	CASSPLQSGSYTF
TRBV6-6	NA	NA	13	TRBJ2-7	TGTGCCAGCAGTTACCCCAGCAGGGACGAGCAGTACTTC	CASSYPSRDEQYF
TRBV25-1	TRBD2	NA	14	TRBJ2-2	TGTGCCAGCAGGGCTAGCGGGAAGACCGGGGAGCTGTTTTTT	CASRASGKTGELFF
TRBV6-2/TRBV6-3	NA	NA	13	TRBJ1-1	TGTGCCAGCAGTCGTTCAGAGGTGACTGAAGCTTTCTTT	CASSRSEVTEAFF
TRBV7-9	TRBD1	NA	12	TRBJ2-1	TGTGCCAGCAGCACCCGACAGGGAGAGCGGTTCTTC	CASSTRQGERFF
TRBV9	TRBD2	NA	14	TRBJ2-5	TGTGCCAGCAGCCCTAGCGGACTCCAAGAGACCCAGTACTTC	CASSPSGLQETQYF
TRBV11-3	NA	NA	14	TRBJ2-1	TGTGCCAGCAGCTTAAGTCACAGATTCAATGAGCAGTTCTTC	CASSLSHRFNEQFF